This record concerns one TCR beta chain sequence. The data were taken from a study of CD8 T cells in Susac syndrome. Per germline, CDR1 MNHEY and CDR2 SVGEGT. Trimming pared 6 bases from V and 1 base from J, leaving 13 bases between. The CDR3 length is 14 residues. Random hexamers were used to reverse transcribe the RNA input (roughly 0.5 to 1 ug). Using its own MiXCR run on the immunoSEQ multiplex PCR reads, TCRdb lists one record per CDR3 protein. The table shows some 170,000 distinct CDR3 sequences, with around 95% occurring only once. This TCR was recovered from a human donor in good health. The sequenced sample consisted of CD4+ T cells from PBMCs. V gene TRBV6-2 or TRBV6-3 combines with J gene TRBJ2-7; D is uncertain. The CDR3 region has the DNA TGTGCCAGCAGATTCCCTACACAATCCTACGAGCAGTACTTC. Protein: CASRFPTQSYEQYF.